Listed here are 25 T cell receptor beta chains from one sample, sequenced in a study of T cells in Graves' hyperthyroidism and ophthalmopathy (dated by TCRdb to the late 2010s). The library came from multiplex PCR. The sequencer listed for this sample is Illumina HiSeq 2000. The TCR beta CDR3 regions were amplified from the RNA transcripts. A first-round RT-PCR of the TCR CDR3 used the HTBI primer set with the Qiagen OneStep RT-PCR kit. The raw public reads went through TCRdb reprocessing: fastp at Q25, MiXCR clone calling, in-frame beta chains kept. CDR3 protein duplicates are merged, each entry listing the most common genes and DNA. In this sample the table shows roughly 380,000 distinct CDR3 sequences, about an eighth of which occur a single time. The ten largest clones capture 5.3% of the sample. Sequenced: blood. The receptor set was obtained from a woman younger than 30 with Graves' hyperthyroidism.

There are a few counts of this clonotype. One end of the junction fails to match germline, which may point to a read error. The chain is built from TRBV9 and TRBJ2-5; D is uncertain. This CDR3 spans 12 amino acids. The V gene's germline CDR1 is SGDLS and CDR2 YYNGEE. CDR3 bases: TGTGCCAGCAGCGATCCCCAAGAAACCCAGTACTTC. Protein: CASSDPQETQYF.

This clonotype has more than one count but fewer than ten. V usage is TRBV20-1 and J usage is TRBJ1-1; the match to TRBD1 covers 8 bases. V trimming: 6 bases; J trimming: 4 bases; junction bases outside the gene matches: 10. CDR3 length: 14 amino acids. The germline CDR1 and CDR2 sequences are DFQATT and SNEGSKA (reference sequence). For the CDR3, the DNA is TGCAGTGCAGACGACAGGGGCCGGAGCACTGAAGCTTTCTTT. It is translated as CSADDRGRSTEAFF.

Written as DNA, the CDR3 is TGTGCCAGCAGTTTATTAGGGCCCCAATGGCCCCAGCATTTT. Encoded protein: CASSLLGPQWPQHF. The chain joins TRBV27 to TRBJ1-5; no definite D call. Germline V gives CDR1 MNHEY, CDR2 SMNVEV (reference sequence). The CDR3 contains 14 residues. Between the trimmed V and J ends, which lost 1 base and 9 bases, there was a span of 13 bases.

Points on this clonotype: Possible read error: a much larger clone is one base away. The gene calls are TRBV30 and TRBJ2-7, with 13 bases that match TRBD2. The DNA end is more similar to TRBJ2-1, so the J call may be wrong. This CDR3 has 15 amino acids. Per the germline V gene, CDR1 is GTSNPN and CDR2 is SVGIG (reference sequence). CDR3 DNA: TGTGCCTGGACCCCGGGACTAGCGGGATACTACGAGCAGTTCTTC. This codes for CAWTPGLAGYYEQFF.

This clonotype occurred many times. The chain joins TRBV28 to TRBJ1-5; D call uncertain. Germline V lookup: CDR1 MDHEN, CDR2 SYDVKM. Trimming removed 3 bases at V and 2 bases at J, with 11 bases between. The CDR3 totals 15 residues. In DNA form, the CDR3 reads TGTGCCAGCAGTTTCTGGGCAAGGGGCAATCAGCCCCAGCATTTT. It codes for CASSFWARGNQPQHF.

The chain couples TRBV6-1 to TRBJ1-5, with TRBD1 matching over 8 bases. The CDR3 has 16 residues. Germline V lookup: CDR1 MNHNS, CDR2 SASEGT. V lost 5 bases and J lost 0; bases outside the gene matches: 6. This chain's CDR3 is CASSPWTGNSNQPQHF. CDR3 nucleotides: TGTGCCAGCAGTCCTTGGACAGGGAATAGCAATCAGCCCCAGCATTTT.

This clonotype was seen repeatedly, ten times or more. The rearrangement uses TRBV29-1 and TRBJ1-1; 7 positions agree with TRBD1. CDR1 and CDR2 from the germline V gene are SQVTM and ANQGSEA. J was trimmed by 1 base and V by 5 bases; bases with no gene match: 19. This CDR3 is 18 amino acids long. The chain's CDR3 is CSVPMPRRTGSSNTEAFF. DNA of the CDR3: TGCAGCGTTCCCATGCCACGTCGGACAGGAAGTTCGAACACTGAAGCTTTCTTT. The full variable domain, in which reference TRBV29-1 and TRBJ1-1 provide the parts outside the CDR3, is SAVISQKPSRDICQRGTSLTIQCQVDSQVTMMFWYRQQPGQSLTLIATANQGSEATYESGFVIDKFPISRPNLTFSTLTVSNMSPEDSSIYLCSVPMPRRTGSSNTEAFFGQGTRLTVV.

This clonotype was recorded at least ten times. V gene TRBV20-1 combines with J gene TRBJ2-3; a weak D match, TRBD2 (5 bases). V lost 0 bases to trimming and J lost 5 bases, with 15 bases between them. Germline lookup yields CDR1 DFQATT and CDR2 SNEGSKA (reference sequence). The CDR3 loop spans 15 amino acids. The CDR3 sequence: CSARDLGIGRDTQYF. CDR3 nucleotides: TGCAGTGCTAGAGATTTGGGCATAGGGAGAGATACGCAGTATTTT.

Many counts were recorded for this clonotype. V and J are TRBV12-3 or TRBV12-4 and TRBJ2-2; 11 nucleotides agree with TRBD1. Trimming took 4 bases from V and 3 from J; bases not matched to a gene: 13. CDR3 length equals 19 residues. The CDR3 region has the DNA TGTGCCAGCAGTTCCGGGACAGGGGGAGCGGGAGGCTACACCGGGGAGCTGTTTTTT. Its protein product is CASSSGTGGAGGYTGELFF.

This clonotype appeared many times. The chain combines TRBV7-3 with TRBJ2-3, with TRBD2 matching over 9 bases. Germline V gene lookup returns CDR1 SGHTA and CDR2 FQGTGA. This CDR3 region has 15 residues. The V and J ends lost 2 bases and 6 bases, in that order; junction bases with no gene match: 6. The CDR3 protein is CASSLSGLAMDTQYF. As DNA, the CDR3 is TGTGCCAGCAGCTTATCAGGACTAGCGATGGATACGCAGTATTTT.

This clonotype has ten or more counts. The V gene is TRBV6-1, the J gene TRBJ1-5, with D unresolved. V lost 7 bases and J 0 bases, leaving 31 bases between the germline ends. The CDR3 spans 21 residues. Germline assignment: CDR1 MNHNS and CDR2 SASEGT. CDR3 bases: TGTGCCAGCACCGAGAAGCTCTGGTCTCGCGCTAGCTTCTATAGCAATCAGCCCCAGCATTTT. This codes for CASTEKLWSRASFYSNQPQHF.

Worth noting for this clonotype: Relative to the germline gene, one junction end is altered; a read error may explain this. The chain is built from TRBV7-2 and TRBJ2-1; D gene unclear. The CDR3 has 16 amino acids. In germline, CDR1 is SGHTA, CDR2 FQGNSA. CDR3 sequence reads: CASSLVSRNSCNEQFF. The CDR3 nucleotides are TGTGCCAGCAGCTTGGTTTCTCGTAATTCCTGCAATGAGCAGTTCTTC.

In this sample, this clonotype turned up a few times. Since a much larger clone is just one base distant, this may be a read error. The J gene is TRBJ2-1, the V gene TRBV28; 8 bases fit TRBD2. Germline values: CDR1 MDHEN, CDR2 SYDVKM. V gave up 6 bases and J gave up 6 bases; unmatched junction bases: 1. The CDR3 runs to 12 residues. Written as DNA, the CDR3 is TGTGCCAGCAGGACTAGCGCCAATGAGCAGTTCTTC. It encodes CASRTSANEQFF.

This clonotype was counted ten times or more. This chain uses TRBV20-1 with TRBJ2-1; TRBD1 matches at 7 bases. CDR1 and CDR2 from the germline V gene are DFQATT and SNEGSKA (reference sequence). J lost 13 bases, V lost 6 bases, and 15 bases had no gene match. The CDR3 has 13 residues. CDR3 sequence (DNA): TGCAGTGCCCGGGACAGTGCCCTCCTAATCCAGTTCTTC. This translates into CSARDSALLIQFF.

This clonotype was observed many times. V is TRBV5-1 and J is TRBJ1-1; D might be TRBD1 (5 bases). Germline V lookup: CDR1 SGHRS, CDR2 YFSETQ. The CDR3 loop spans 17 amino acids. Trimming removed 3 bases from V and 0 bases from J, with 18 bases in between. The CDR3 loop reads CASSSSGGTLMNTEAFF. The CDR3 region has the DNA TGCGCCAGCAGCTCATCGGGGGGAACCTTAATGAACACTGAAGCTTTCTTT.

Many counts were recorded for this clonotype. The chain carries TRBV30 and TRBJ1-1; 8 bases fit TRBD1. CDR3 length: 13 amino acids. The germline V gene has CDR1 GTSNPN and CDR2 SVGIG (reference sequence). V lost 2 bases and J lost 4; bases outside the gene matches: 3. The CDR3 sequence: CAWSIDRGTEAFF. The CDR3 nucleotides are TGTGCCTGGAGTATCGACAGGGGCACTGAAGCTTTCTTT. The full variable domain, its missing parts supplied by reference TRBV30 and TRBJ1-1, is SQTIHQWPATLVQPVGSPLSLECTVEGTSNPNLYWYRQAAGRGLQLLFYSVGIGQISSEVPQNLSASRPQDRQFILSSKKLLLSDSGFYLCAWSIDRGTEAFFGQGTRLTVV.

This clonotype was counted at least ten times. The rearrangement links TRBV4-3 to TRBJ2-3; no definite D call. CDR1 is LGHNA and CDR2 is YSLEER in the germline V gene. Trimming removed 0 bases from V and 4 bases from J, with 17 bases in between. The CDR3 totals 17 residues. The CDR3 DNA reads TGCGCCAGCAGCCAAGATGGCGGTCCCAATCGGGCAGATACGCAGTATTTT. Its translation: CASSQDGGPNRADTQYF.

In its sample, this clonotype was seen many times. J is TRBJ2-5 and V is TRBV7-2; D uncertain. This CDR3 has 15 amino acids. V was shortened by 4 bases and J by 2 bases, with 14 bases between the two germline ends. CDR1 SGHTA and CDR2 FQGNSA come from the germline V gene. In DNA form, the CDR3 reads TGTGCCAGCAGCTCCGACTGGTCTCCTCAAGAGACCCAGTACTTC. This sequence encodes CASSSDWSPQETQYF.

This clonotype has a handful of counts. The CDR3, as DNA: TGTGCCACCTCGGACGGGGCGGTGGACGAGCAGTACTTC. It encodes CATSDGAVDEQYF. The rearrangement links TRBV12-3 or TRBV12-4 to TRBJ2-7; D might be TRBD1 or TRBD2, each matching 5 bases. Trimming left V 10 bases short and J 5 bases short, with 18 bases between. The CDR3 loop spans 13 amino acids.

The V and J genes are TRBV20-1 and TRBJ1-1, with unresolved D. The length of the CDR3 is 13 residues. Germline assignment: CDR1 DFQATT and CDR2 SNEGSKA (reference sequence). V gave up 6 bases and J gave up 0 bases, with 11 bases separating them. The CDR3 loop reads CSALMGMNTEAFF. CDR3 in DNA: TGCAGTGCCCTGATGGGCATGAACACTGAAGCTTTCTTT.

This clonotype was observed many times. V usage is TRBV12-3 or TRBV12-4 and J usage is TRBJ1-2; 10 bases align to TRBD1. J was trimmed by 6 bases and V by 6 bases; bases with no gene match: 7. This CDR3 region has 14 residues. CDR3 nucleotides: TGTGCCAGCAGCCCGACAGGGGGCTTCAATGGCTACACCTTC. The encoded protein is CASSPTGGFNGYTF.

This clonotype was detected many times. J is TRBJ1-6 and V is TRBV30, with a tentative D call TRBD1 (6 bases). The CDR3 sequence is 13 residues long. V lost 0 bases to trimming and J lost 7 bases, with 7 bases between them. Germline CDR1 is GTSNPN and CDR2 is SVGIG (reference sequence). DNA of the CDR3: TGTGCCTGGAGTGTAGGGACAAATTCACCCCTCCACTTT. Its translation: CAWSVGTNSPLHF.

The table lists this clonotype with many counts. The CDR3 coding sequence is TGTGCCAGCTTAGGATACGGGGGACTACCGAGGGGGGAGCTGTTTTTT. It is translated as CASLGYGGLPRGELFF. The gene calls are TRBV12-3 or TRBV12-4 and TRBJ2-2; 7 bases match TRBD2. V was pared by 8 bases and J by 8 bases, with 17 bases of the junction left unmatched. The CDR3 totals 16 residues.

J is TRBJ2-6 and V is TRBV28, with D perhaps matching TRBD1 or TRBD2 (6 bases each). Trimming left V 2 bases short and J 0 bases short, with 11 bases between. Germline V lookup: CDR1 MDHEN, CDR2 SYDVKM. The CDR3 sequence is 17 residues long. The CDR3 region is CASSLGGHISGANVLTF. CDR3 in DNA: TGTGCCAGCAGTTTAGGGGGGCACATCTCTGGGGCCAACGTCCTGACTTTC.

This clonotype showed up just a few times. The gene calls are TRBV19 and TRBJ1-2; perhaps TRBD1 as D (5 bases). Germline-derived CDR1 and CDR2 are LNHDA and SQIVND (reference sequence). V lost 6 bases and J lost 0, with 11 bases in between. This CDR3 comprises 14 residues. CDR3 coding DNA: TGTGCCAGTAGCACAGGTGGGGCTAACTATGGCTACACCTTC. Protein: CASSTGGANYGYTF.